These T cell receptor beta chains were read from a single sample in a study of response to subunit inactivated influenza vaccine. In TCRdb, the RT-PCR reads were re-called with MiXCR into one record per CDR3 protein. The sample consists of around 570,000 distinct CDR3 sequences, around 11% of them appearing once. These data are also associated with another study on T cells expressing NK-cell markers.

Sequenced material: PBMCs from blood, taken on the day of vaccination. These receptors all stem from a man aged 50-59 years who received an inactivated influenza vaccine. The CDR3 runs from the conserved cysteine through the conserved F or W. Fields, in order: V gene, D gene, clone size, J gene, CDR3 DNA, CDR3 protein. A D gene is named only where the DNA matches it firmly. Clone size is given for some rows only: seen once, a few or many times, or a class if the clone is expanded.

V: TRBV20-1
D: -
size: many
J: TRBJ2-1
DNA: TGCAGTGCTAGAGAAGGTAGCTCCTACAATGAGCAGTTCTTC
CDR3: CSAREGSSYNEQFF

V: TRBV4-2
D: -
size: few
J: TRBJ2-5
DNA: TGTGCCAGCAGCCAAGACCGTGGCGGCCAAGAGACCCAGTACTTC
CDR3: CASSQDRGGQETQYF

V: TRBV6-1
D: -
size: few
J: TRBJ2-5
DNA: TGTGCCAGCAGTACCGGACAGCAGGGGACCCAGTACTTC
CDR3: CASSTGQQGTQYF

V: TRBV20-1
D: TRBD2
size: few
J: TRBJ2-1
DNA: TGCAGTGCTGAAGTAGCGGGACAAAGCAATGAGCAGTTCTTC
CDR3: CSAEVAGQSNEQFF

V: TRBV5-1
D: TRBD1
size: few
J: TRBJ2-3
DNA: TGCGCCAGCAGCACTACAGGGGGCGTGAGCACAGATACGCAGTATTTT
CDR3: CASSTTGGVSTDTQYF

V: TRBV20-1
D: -
size: -
J: TRBJ2-3
DNA: TGCAGTGCTCCACACTCTAGCACAGATACGCAGTATTTT
CDR3: CSAPHSSTDTQYF

V: TRBV6-5
D: -
size: -
J: TRBJ1-2
DNA: TGTGCCAGCAGTTACTCGGCGGCGGGGGATAAGACCTATGGCTACACCTTC
CDR3: CASSYSAAGDKTYGYTF

V: TRBV20-1
D: TRBD2
size: -
J: TRBJ2-1
DNA: TGCAGTGCTAGCGGGGGGGCGGCCCGGGCTAATGAGCAGTTCTTC
CDR3: CSASGGAARANEQFF

V: TRBV20-1
D: TRBD1
size: -
J: TRBJ1-1
DNA: TGCAGTGCAACTCGGACAGGGAGGAGGACTTTCTTT
CDR3: CSATRTGRRTFF

V: TRBV11-2
D: TRBD2
size: -
J: TRBJ2-5
DNA: TGTGCCAGCAGCTTAGCAATTAGCGGGGGGTTGGAGACCCAGTACTTC
CDR3: CASSLAISGGLETQYF

V: TRBV13
D: TRBD2
size: -
J: TRBJ2-1
DNA: TGTGCCAGCAGCCAGGGACTAGCGGGAGCGGTTTACAATGAGCAGTTCTTC
CDR3: CASSQGLAGAVYNEQFF

V: TRBV20-1
D: -
size: -
J: TRBJ2-7
DNA: TGCAGTGCTGAAGTATGGGACACCTACTCCTACGAGCAGTACTTC
CDR3: CSAEVWDTYSYEQYF

V: TRBV29-1
D: TRBD2
size: once
J: TRBJ2-1
DNA: TGCAGCGTTGATGTGGCGTACAGCGGGGGACACAATGAGCAGTTCTTC
CDR3: CSVDVAYSGGHNEQFF

V: TRBV25-1
D: -
size: -
J: TRBJ2-7
DNA: TGTGCCAGCGCCGAGGGGAGTTTCTACGAGCAGTACTTC
CDR3: CASAEGSFYEQYF

V: TRBV28
D: -
size: -
J: TRBJ2-7
DNA: TGTGCCAGCGTCCCCGGTCGGCCCCTCTACGAGCAGTACTTC
CDR3: CASVPGRPLYEQYF

V: TRBV29-1
D: TRBD2
size: few
J: TRBJ2-1
DNA: TGCAGCGTTGAAGGGCGGGAGTCCTACAATGAGCAGTTCTTC
CDR3: CSVEGRESYNEQFF

V: TRBV10-3
D: TRBD1
size: few
J: TRBJ2-2
DNA: TGTGCCATCAGTGATTTCCGAGGGGGACAGGGCAGCGGGGAGCTGTTTTTT
CDR3: CAISDFRGGQGSGELFF

V: TRBV15
D: -
size: -
J: TRBJ2-1
DNA: TGTGCCACCAGCAGAGATCTCGGGGGCGGAGCCTACAATGAGCAGTTCTTC
CDR3: CATSRDLGGGAYNEQFF

V: TRBV14
D: -
size: few
J: TRBJ2-1
DNA: TGTGCCAGCAGCCAAGACCCTGGGGGCCCGTCCAATGAGCAGTTCTTC
CDR3: CASSQDPGGPSNEQFF

V: TRBV20-1
D: -
size: many
J: TRBJ1-2
DNA: TGCAGTGCCAAAGGACCGAACCGGAACTATGGCTACACCTTC
CDR3: CSAKGPNRNYGYTF

V: TRBV4-1
D: TRBD2
size: -
J: TRBJ2-3
DNA: TGCGCCAGCAGCCAGATAATAGCGGGGGGGCGGCCAGATACGCAGTATTTT
CDR3: CASSQIIAGGRPDTQYF

V: TRBV20-1
D: TRBD2
size: -
J: TRBJ2-3
DNA: TGCAGTGCTAGACTAGCGGGAGGGCCTAGCACAGATACGCAGTATTTT
CDR3: CSARLAGGPSTDTQYF

V: TRBV7-3
D: -
size: -
J: TRBJ2-7
DNA: TGTGCCAGCAGCTTAGGTTCCAGGGGAGCTGGCGAGCAGTACTTC
CDR3: CASSLGSRGAGEQYF

V: TRBV20-1
D: TRBD2
size: -
J: TRBJ2-1
DNA: TGCAGTGCTAGAGTCGGGGGGGGCTACAATGAGCAGTTCTTC
CDR3: CSARVGGGYNEQFF

V: TRBV29-1
D: TRBD1
size: few
J: TRBJ2-5
DNA: TGCAGCGCCCGGGACAGCCGGCAAGAGACCCAGTACTTC
CDR3: CSARDSRQETQYF

V: TRBV6-1
D: TRBD2
size: many
J: TRBJ2-2
DNA: TGTGCCAGCAAAGGGACTAGCCTCAGCACCGGGGAGCTGTTTTTT
CDR3: CASKGTSLSTGELFF

V: TRBV20-1
D: -
size: -
J: TRBJ2-7
DNA: TGCAGTGCTTTTATAGCGGCCCGCTCCTACGAGCAGTACTTC
CDR3: CSAFIAARSYEQYF